This T cell receptor (beta chain) was obtained from a study of Ad26.COV2.S vaccination and SARS-CoV-2 variants. Treatment noted: 15 to 20 received Ad26.COV2.S at low or high dose, single or two shots; 5 received placebo; per-sample allocation not given. Specimen acquisition occurred on day 63 following the initial vaccine or placebo injection. An Ad26 vector carrying the Wuhan-strain SARS-CoV-2 spike served as the vaccine. TCRdb's copy holds only in-frame clones and misses some; the assay was immunoSEQ multiplex PCR. The sample contains some 270,000 clones, roughly nine tenths of which appear only once. Germline CDR1 and CDR2: MRHNA and SNTAGT. Trimming took 0 bases from V and 6 from J; bases not matched to a gene: 3. The length of the CDR3 is 15 residues.

The sample here was peripheral blood, taken in a trial of Ad26.COV2.S vaccine versus placebo. The chain couples TRBV6-4 to TRBJ2-1; 9 bases line up with TRBD2. This receptor was taken from a person between 18 and 60 years old who received the Ad26.COV2.S COVID-19 vaccine or a placebo. The CDR3 sequence is CASSDSSGSPNEQFF. The DNA for the CDR3 is TGTGCCAGCAGTGACTCTAGCGGGAGTCCCAATGAGCAGTTCTTC.